This T cell receptor beta chain was observed in a study of blood T cell repertoires in COVID-19. Original processing notes: The authors estimated nucleated cell counts from reference gene primer amplification. Sequencing used immunoSEQ multiplex PCR; TCRdb keeps in-frame clones, though not all of them. The DNA gave D and trimming, while V, J and clone size come from that table. The top ten clones hold 0.95% to 1.5% of a sample with over 200,000 clones, about 89% of them seen once. Germline CDR1 reads MGHRA; CDR2 reads YSYEKL. The V gene end was trimmed by 1 base and the J gene end by 6 bases; junction bases not matched to a gene: 6. This CDR3 contains 16 residues. Participants were aged about 18 to 90 years, lived in roughly 25 US areas, and enrolled virtually.

V usage is TRBV4-1 and J usage is TRBJ2-2; 9 bases agree with TRBD1. The receptor's source is a human donor in a cohort exposed to, infected with or recovered from COVID-19 (not recorded which). The donor label of this sample is uncertain. Sequenced: PBMCs or T cells enriched from blood (not recorded which). CDR3 residues: CASSQGTGVSAGELFF. CDR3 DNA: TGCGCCAGCAGCCAAGGGACAGGGGTGTCGGCCGGGGAGCTGTTTTTT.